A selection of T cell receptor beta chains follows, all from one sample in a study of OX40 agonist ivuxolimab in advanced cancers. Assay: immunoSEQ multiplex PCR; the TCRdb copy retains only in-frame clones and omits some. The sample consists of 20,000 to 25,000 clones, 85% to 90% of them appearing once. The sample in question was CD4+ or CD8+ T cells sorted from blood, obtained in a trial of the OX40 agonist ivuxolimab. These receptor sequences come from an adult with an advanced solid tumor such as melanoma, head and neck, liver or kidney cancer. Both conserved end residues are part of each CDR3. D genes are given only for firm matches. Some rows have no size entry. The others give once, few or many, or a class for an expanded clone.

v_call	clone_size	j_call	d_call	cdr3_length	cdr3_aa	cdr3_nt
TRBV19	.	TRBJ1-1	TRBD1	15	CASSLIQGVDTEAFF	TGTGCCAGTAGTCTCATACAGGGGGTCGATACTGAAGCTTTCTTT
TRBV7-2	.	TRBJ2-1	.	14	CASSLAGRPNEQFF	TGTGCCAGCAGCTTAGCGGGAAGGCCCAATGAGCAGTTCTTC
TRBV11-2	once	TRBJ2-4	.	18	CASSLTLPGELAKNIQYF	TGTGCCAGCAGCTTAACCCTCCCCGGCGAGCTAGCCAAAAACATTCAGTACTTC
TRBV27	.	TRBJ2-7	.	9	CAAGYEQYF	TGTGCCGCAGGGTACGAGCAGTACTTC
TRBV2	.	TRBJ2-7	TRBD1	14	CASRTWDSNYEQYF	TGTGCCAGCAGAACTTGGGACAGTAACTACGAGCAGTACTTC
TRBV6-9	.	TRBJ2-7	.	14	CASSYSSGRGEQYF	TGTGCCAGCAGTTATTCTTCGGGGCGAGGCGAGCAGTACTTC
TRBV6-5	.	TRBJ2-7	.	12	CASSSGSYEQYF	TGTGCCAGCAGTTCCGGGTCCTACGAGCAGTACTTC
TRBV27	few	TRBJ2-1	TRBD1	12	CASRQGANEQFF	TGTGCCAGCCGACAGGGGGCTAATGAGCAGTTCTTC
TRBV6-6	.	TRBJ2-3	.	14	CASSAWTAADTQYF	TGTGCCAGCAGTGCTTGGACTGCCGCAGATACGCAGTATTTT
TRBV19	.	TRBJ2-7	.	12	CASSAHGYEQYF	TGTGCCAGTAGTGCTCATGGGTACGAGCAGTACTTC
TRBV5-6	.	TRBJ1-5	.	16	CASSSGTDYSNQPQHF	TGTGCCAGCAGCTCCGGGACCGACTATAGCAATCAGCCCCAGCATTTT
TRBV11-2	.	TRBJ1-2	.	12	CASSSMDYGYTF	TGTGCCAGCAGCTCTATGGACTATGGCTACACCTTC
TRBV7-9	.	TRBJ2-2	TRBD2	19	CASSARGLAVPGRAGELFF	TGTGCCAGCAGCGCCCGGGGACTAGCGGTCCCCGGTCGGGCCGGGGAGCTGTTTTTT
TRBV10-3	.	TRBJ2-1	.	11	CAISLNNEQFF	TGTGCCATCAGCCTCAACAATGAGCAGTTCTTC
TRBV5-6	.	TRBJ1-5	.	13	CASSPSGGQPQHF	TGTGCCAGCAGCCCGAGCGGTGGGCAGCCCCAGCATTTT
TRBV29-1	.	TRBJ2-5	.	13	CSVEDFYQETQYF	TGCAGCGTTGAAGATTTTTACCAAGAGACCCAGTACTTC
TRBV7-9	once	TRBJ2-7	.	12	CASSLDRSGQYF	TGTGCCAGCAGCTTAGACAGGTCTGGGCAGTACTTC
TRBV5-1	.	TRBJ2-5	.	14	CASRGQIPQETQYF	TGCGCCAGCAGGGGACAAATTCCCCAAGAGACCCAGTACTTC
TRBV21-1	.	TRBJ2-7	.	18	CASSKVVNFGTDSYEQYF	TGTGCCAGCAGCAAAGTCGTTAATTTTGGGACAGACTCCTACGAGCAGTACTTC
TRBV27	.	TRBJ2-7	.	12	CASSSQGREQYF	TGTGCCAGCAGTTCTCAGGGTCGCGAGCAGTACTTC
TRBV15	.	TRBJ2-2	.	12	CAAHRAGGELFF	TGTGCCGCCCACAGGGCCGGCGGGGAGCTGTTTTTT
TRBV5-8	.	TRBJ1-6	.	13	CASSFVTGSPLHF	TGTGCCAGCAGTTTTGTAACGGGTTCACCCCTCCACTTT
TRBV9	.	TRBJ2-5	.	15	CASSVTWGAQETQYF	TGTGCCAGCAGCGTAACCTGGGGGGCCCAAGAGACCCAGTACTTC
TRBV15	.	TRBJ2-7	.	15	CATSRVLGRADEQYF	TGTGCCACCAGCAGAGTACTGGGTAGGGCCGACGAGCAGTACTTC
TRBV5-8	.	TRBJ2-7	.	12	CASIQDGYEQYF	TGTGCCAGCATTCAGGACGGCTACGAGCAGTACTTC
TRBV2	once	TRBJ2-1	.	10	CASEGNEQFF	TGTGCCAGCGAGGGCAATGAGCAGTTCTTC
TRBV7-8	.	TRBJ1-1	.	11	CASSFGTEAFF	TGTGCCAGCAGCTTTGGCACTGAAGCTTTCTTT
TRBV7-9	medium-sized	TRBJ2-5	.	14	CASSGPGIKETQYF	TGTGCCAGCAGCGGTCCAGGGATTAAAGAGACCCAGTACTTC
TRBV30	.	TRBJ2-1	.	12	CAWSYSYNEQFF	TGTGCCTGGAGCTACTCCTACAATGAGCAGTTCTTC
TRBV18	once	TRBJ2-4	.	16	CASSPSKGQSGNIQYF	TGTGCCAGCTCACCGTCAAAAGGGCAGTCGGGAAACATTCAGTACTTC
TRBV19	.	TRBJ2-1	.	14	CASDQGSAYNEQFF	TGTGCCAGTGACCAGGGGTCGGCCTACAATGAGCAGTTCTTC
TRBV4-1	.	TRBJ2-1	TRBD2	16	CASSFRPGLGHNEQFF	TGCGCCAGCAGCTTCCGACCGGGACTAGGGCACAATGAGCAGTTCTTC
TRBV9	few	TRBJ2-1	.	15	CASSVGAEQHNEQFF	TGTGCCAGCAGCGTAGGGGCGGAACAACACAATGAGCAGTTCTTC
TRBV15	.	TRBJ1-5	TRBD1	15	CATSTGTESNQPQHF	TGTGCCACCAGCACTGGGACAGAGAGCAATCAGCCCCAGCATTTT
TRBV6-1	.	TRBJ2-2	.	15	CASSEGRKHTGELFF	TGTGCCAGCAGTGAAGGGAGGAAGCACACCGGGGAGCTGTTTTTT
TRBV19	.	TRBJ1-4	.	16	CASSTLSGRIGEKLFF	TGTGCCAGTAGTACCCTCTCTGGACGAATTGGCGAAAAACTGTTTTTT
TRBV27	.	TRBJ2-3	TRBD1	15	CASRAGTGLVDTQYF	TGTGCCAGCAGGGCGGGGACAGGGCTTGTAGATACGCAGTATTTT
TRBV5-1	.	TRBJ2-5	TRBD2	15	CATAGAGGPQETQYF	TGCGCCACGGCAGGGGCGGGAGGGCCCCAAGAGACCCAGTACTTC
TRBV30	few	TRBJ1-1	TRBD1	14	CAWSTGARNTEAFF	TGTGCCTGGTCTACAGGGGCTAGGAACACTGAAGCTTTCTTT
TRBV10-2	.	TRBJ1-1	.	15	CASSAPTPGNTEAFF	TGCGCCAGCAGTGCTCCGACTCCGGGGAACACTGAAGCTTTCTTT